Sequencing of this T cell receptor (beta chain) was carried out in a study of beta chain features in type 1 diabetes. Study-level background: There were 90 million to 110 million sorted cells examined across all samples. Points from the study as a whole: Type 1 diabetes patients showed a moderate but significant shortening of TCRB CDR3s in all four CD4+ subsets.

Concerning this clone: What it binds is not known.

The authors reverse transcribed all of the isolated RNA, so sequencing captured expressed TCRB transcripts. Only in-frame clones appear in the TCRdb table, and some are missing; sequencing was by immunoSEQ multiplex PCR. The sample contains around 300,000 clones, about 7.8% of which appear only once. This CDR3 has 13 amino acids. The germline V gene encodes CDR1 MNHNS and CDR2 SASEGT. V was pared by 10 bases and J by 4 bases, with 6 bases of the junction left unmatched. Sequenced material: central memory CD4+ T cells from blood. J is TRBJ2-3 and V is TRBV6-1; 9 nucleotides align to TRBD2. The TCR sequence derives from a woman under 30 in good health. The CDR3: CATIAGEADTQYF. The CDR3 nucleotides are TGTGCCACTATAGCGGGAGAAGCAGATACGCAGTATTTT.